This TCR beta chain was retrieved from a study of blood T cell repertoires in COVID-19. All enrollees were about 18 to 100 years old and from about 25 US areas. There are 13 residues in the CDR3. Germline CDR1 LNHDA, CDR2 SQIVND (reference sequence). V lost 3 bases and J lost 7, with 12 bases in between. Original methodology: Reference gene primers were amplified, and this amplification served to estimate nucleated cell counts. Profiled with immunoSEQ multiplex PCR; TCRdb holds only in-frame clones, not every one. Clone size and the V and J calls come from that table; the DNA yielded D and trimming. The table includes about 310,000 clones, over 80% detected once.

The TCR comes from a woman under 30 who had recovered from COVID-19. The V call is TRBV19, the J call TRBJ1-1, with TRBD1 as a possible D gene (6 bases). Sequenced sample: PBMCs or T cells enriched from blood (not recorded which). The CDR3 is CASSISGGDEAFF. Written as DNA, the CDR3 is TGTGCCAGTAGTATCTCGGGGGGCGATGAAGCTTTCTTT.